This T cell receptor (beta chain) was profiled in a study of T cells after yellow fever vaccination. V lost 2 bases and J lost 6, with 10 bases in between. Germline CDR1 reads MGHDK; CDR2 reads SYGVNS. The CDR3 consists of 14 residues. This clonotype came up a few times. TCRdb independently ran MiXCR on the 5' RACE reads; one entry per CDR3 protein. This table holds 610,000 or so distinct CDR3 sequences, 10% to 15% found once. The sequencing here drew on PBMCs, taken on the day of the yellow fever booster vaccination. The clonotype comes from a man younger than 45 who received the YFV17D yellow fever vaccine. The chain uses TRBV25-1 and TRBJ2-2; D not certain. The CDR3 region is CASSESALAGELFF. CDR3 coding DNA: TGTGCCAGCAGTGAAAGCGCGTTAGCCGGGGAGCTGTTTTTT.